Presented here are 11 T cell receptor beta chains from one specimen sequenced in a study of cytomegalovirus exposure and HLA in healthy donors. Primers: 60 Vbeta forward and 13 Jbeta reverse. Profiling relied on immunoSEQ multiplex PCR, and the TCRdb table lists in-frame clones only, not all of them. The sample consists of 200,000 or so clones, almost 85% of them appearing once. The material sequenced was PBMCs. The receptors stem from a boy aged 10-17 years in good health and CMV-seronegative.

The CDR3 loop reads CASGPFAGAHYNEQFF. Here the CDR3 DNA reads TGTGCCAGCGGTCCATTTGCGGGAGCACACTACAATGAGCAGTTCTTC. The V and J genes are TRBV27 and TRBJ2-1; 7 bases agree with TRBD2. Germline CDR1 MNHEY, CDR2 SMNVEV (reference sequence). The CDR3 covers 16 residues. Unmatched junction bases numbered 13, after V lost 8 bases and J lost 3 bases.

The count of this clone is one. The V and J genes are TRBV6-1 and TRBJ1-1; possible D gene TRBD1, 6 bases. This CDR3 is 14 amino acids long. Trimming took 6 bases from V and 1 from J, leaving 12 bases between them. The germline V gene encodes CDR1 MNHNS and CDR2 SASEGT. DNA of the CDR3: TGTGCCAGCAGACAGGGCCCGGGGAACACTGAAGCTTTCTTT. Residues: CASRQGPGNTEAFF.

V and J are TRBV6-1 and TRBJ1-5; 7 nucleotides align to TRBD1. This CDR3 contains 14 residues. The germline gives CDR1 MNHNS, CDR2 SASEGT. The junction had 6 bases not matched to a gene; V was cut back by 6 bases and J by 4 bases. The CDR3 DNA reads as TGTGCCAGCAGCTTGGACAGGAAAAATCAGCCCCAGCATTTT. This sequence encodes CASSLDRKNQPQHF.

The chain uses TRBV29-1 and TRBJ2-7; tentatively, D is TRBD2 (6 bases). V gave up 1 base and J gave up 7 bases, with 8 bases separating them. Germline V gene lookup returns CDR1 SQVTM and CDR2 ANQGSEA. CDR3 length: 11 residues. Written as DNA, the CDR3 is TGCAGCGTTGAAGTGGCGGGGGAGCAGTACTTC. Translating it yields CSVEVAGEQYF.

V usage is TRBV30 and J usage is TRBJ1-5, with D tentatively TRBD1 (6 bases). Germline lookup yields CDR1 GTSNPN and CDR2 SVGIG (reference sequence). Trimming cost V 1 base and J 5 bases, with 12 bases left between them. The CDR3 runs to 14 residues. DNA for the CDR3: TGTGCCTGGAGTGGGACAGCGGGGTATCAGCCCCAGCATTTT. Its protein product is CAWSGTAGYQPQHF. The complete variable domain, with remaining parts taken from reference TRBV30 and TRBJ1-5, reads SQTIHQWPATLVQPVGSPLSLECTVEGTSNPNLYWYRQAAGRGLQLLFYSVGIGQISSEVPQNLSASRPQDRQFILSSKKLLLSDSGFYLCAWSGTAGYQPQHFGDGTRLSIL.

The chain carries TRBV27 and TRBJ1-2; D might be TRBD1 (6 bases). V gave up 4 bases and J gave up 5 bases, with 17 bases separating them. This CDR3 spans 15 amino acids. Per germline, CDR1 MNHEY and CDR2 SMNVEV (reference sequence). CDR3: CASSSPSGGAYGYTF. The CDR3 DNA sequence: TGTGCCAGCAGTTCCCCGTCCGGGGGGGCATATGGCTACACCTTC.

V is TRBV7-2 and J is TRBJ2-5, with D hard to call. Trimming stripped 1 base from V and 1 base from J, with 10 bases between. CDR1 is SGHTA, CDR2 FQGNSA, per germline. This CDR3 is 15 amino acids long. CDR3 protein: CASSLVSRPQETQYF. The CDR3, as DNA: TGTGCCAGCAGCTTAGTGTCCAGGCCCCAAGAGACCCAGTACTTC.

The J gene is TRBJ2-1, the V gene TRBV29-1, with 10 bases aligning to TRBD1. Unmatched junction bases numbered 14, after V lost 8 bases and J lost 4 bases. Per germline, CDR1 SQVTM and CDR2 ANQGSEA. CDR3 length: 16 amino acids. DNA for the CDR3: TGCAGCTCCCTTTCTCCCGGGACAGGGGATTACAATGAGCAGTTCTTC. It yields the protein CSSLSPGTGDYNEQFF.

The chain has TRBV4-1 and TRBJ2-7; possibly TRBD2 for D (6 bases). The CDR3 is 16 residues long. V lost 4 bases to trimming and J lost 4 bases, with 20 bases between them. Per germline, CDR1 MGHRA and CDR2 YSYEKL. CDR3 DNA sequence: TGCGCCAGCAGCCCGTATGGGGACTCGAGCCTTTACGAGCAGTACTTC. Amino acids: CASSPYGDSSLYEQYF.

The chain joins TRBV7-2 to TRBJ1-2; D gene unclear. Trimming removed 7 bases at V and 4 bases at J, with 7 bases between. The germline V gene encodes CDR1 SGHTA and CDR2 FQGNSA. The CDR3 extends over 11 amino acids. CDR3 DNA sequence: TGTGCCAGCACGAGGAGCTATGGCTACACCTTC. Protein sequence: CASTRSYGYTF.

V is TRBV10-1 and J is TRBJ1-1; the match to TRBD1 covers 8 bases. The CDR3 contains 13 residues. Germline V gene lookup returns CDR1 WNHNN and CDR2 SYGVQD (reference sequence). With 6 bases clipped from V and 4 bases from J, the junction kept 4 bases outside the gene matches. The CDR3 DNA follows: TGCGCCAGCAGCCCGGACAGGGCCACTGAAGCTTTCTTT. Its protein product is CASSPDRATEAFF.